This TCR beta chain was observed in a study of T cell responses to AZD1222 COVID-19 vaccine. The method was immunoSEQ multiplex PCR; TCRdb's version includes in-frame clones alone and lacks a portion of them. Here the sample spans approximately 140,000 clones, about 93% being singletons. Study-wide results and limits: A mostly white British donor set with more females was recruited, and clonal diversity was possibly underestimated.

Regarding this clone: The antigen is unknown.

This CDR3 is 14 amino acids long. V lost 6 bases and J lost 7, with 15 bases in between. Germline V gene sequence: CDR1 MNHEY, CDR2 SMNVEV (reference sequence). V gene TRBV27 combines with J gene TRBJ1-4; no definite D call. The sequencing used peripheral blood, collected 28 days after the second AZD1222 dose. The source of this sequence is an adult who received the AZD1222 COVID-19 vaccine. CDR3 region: CASRTARISEKLFF. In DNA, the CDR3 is TGTGCCAGCAGAACGGCCAGGATCTCTGAAAAACTGTTTTTT.